The sequence of this T cell receptor (beta chain) was determined in a study of blood T cell repertoires in COVID-19 (dated by TCRdb to the early 2020s). Context from the whole study: The collaborator samples originated in the United States, Italy and Spain and spanned the acute and convalescent phases of COVID-19. The prospective study material was composed of cDNA or gDNA derived from T cells, B-cell-depleted T cells, or PBMCs. The samples were drawn from two sources: the first 160 participants of the ongoing ImmuneRACE study, and 1,000 to 1,500 subjects contributed by 6 global collaborators. Where available, HLA class I and class II types were obtained from metadata supplied by the sample provider rather than from assay-based typing. A freely available public database, intended as a resource for researchers studying the immune response to SARS-CoV-2, is where the repertoires were released. Nearly every sample came with metadata listing a de-identified subject ID, COVID-19 status, age in years and sex. Deeply sampled blood TCRbeta repertoires from subjects exposed to, actively infected with, or recovered from COVID-19 were included in the dataset. The investigation overall reported the following: The amount of clinical and demographic metadata varied by source and participant and was provided uncurated.

Collaborating institutions collected whole blood in K2EDTA tubes following their own protocols. For TCRbeta analysis, collaborator samples were shipped as frozen whole blood, as isolated PBMCs, or as DNA extracted from either sample type. Regarding this clone: Its antigen specificity is not known. The sample holds no much larger clone one base away, and base qualities are not on file.

At the junction V is shortened by 4 bases and J by 7 bases; bases outside the gene matches: 15. Sequences SGDLS (CDR1) and YYNGEE (CDR2) are obtained from the germline V gene. CDR3 length: 19 amino acids, cysteine to phenylalanine. The CDR3 DNA has 57 bases and is translated from base 1. The immunoSEQ Assay, a bias-controlled multiplex PCR, was used to amplify TCRbeta CDR3 regions from genomic DNA. Per the authors' processing: The number of nucleated cells in each sample was estimated by amplification of reference gene primers within the assay. To quantify the absolute abundance of each unique TCRbeta CDR3 rearrangement, sequence reads were collapsed and filtered. For each sample, productive Simpson clonality was calculated as the square root of Simpson's diversity index over productive rearrangements. TCRdb re-hosts the immuneACCESS table, in-frame sequences only. Its copies lack some clones; in the studies checked, an unresolved V gene accounts for under half of them, and the cause for the rest is not known. D and trimming come from the DNA, and the V and J calls and clone size come from that table. This sample has under 200,000 clones in its table, and just under 80% of those were observed once. The top ten constitute around 7% of the sample.

The chain is encoded by TRBV9 joined to TRBJ2-1, with 15 bases matching TRBD2. The receptor comes from a man aged 65 to 79 with active or convalescent COVID-19. Sample: peripheral blood. The CDR3 region has the sequence CASSSNPIGTSGGLNEQFF. Read as DNA, the sequence is TGTGCCAGCAGCTCAAACCCGATAGGGACTAGCGGGGGGCTTAATGAGCAGTTCTTC.